The T cell receptor beta chain described here comes from a study of blood T cell repertoires in COVID-19. Turning to the study itself: Both acute and convalescent COVID-19 samples were obtained from the United States, Italy and Spain. The cDNA or gDNA used as material had been derived from T cells, B-cell-depleted T cells, or PBMCs.

Authors' methods: Researchers report that nucleated cell counts were estimated from reference gene primer amplification. Produced via immunoSEQ multiplex PCR; TCRdb's table is partial and in-frame only. V and J calls plus clone size are reproduced from that table; the DNA served to infer D and trimming. The sample yields some 250,000 clones, about 86% seen once. This CDR3 region has 15 residues. In germline, CDR1 is LGHDT, CDR2 YNNKEL (reference sequence). V shed 0 bases and J shed 7 bases, with 15 bases lying between them. Material: peripheral blood. V gene TRBV3-1 (or the pseudogene TRBV3-2) combines with J gene TRBJ2-5, with D perhaps matching TRBD2 (6 bases). This TCR came from a woman of 80 years or more with acute or convalescent COVID-19. The CDR3 nucleotides read TGTGCCAGCAGCCAAGATGGGGGGAGGAAAGGGACCCAGTACTTC. Its translation: CASSQDGGRKGTQYF.